Listed here are 23 T cell receptor beta chains from one sample, sequenced in a study of T cell changes during pregnancy in multiple sclerosis. TCRdb's table, derived via immunoSEQ multiplex PCR, lists solely in-frame clones and lacks some. The sample shows tens of thousands of clones, 85% to 95% of them seen only once. The sample in question was CD8+ T cells from peripheral blood mononuclear cells, obtained in the third trimester of pregnancy. The receptors come from a female donor in good health, enrolled as a control in a pregnancy study.

The CDR3 protein is CASSLVAGIYNEQFF. CDR3 bases: TGTGCCAGCAGCTTAGTAGCGGGGATCTACAATGAGCAGTTCTTC. This chain uses TRBV11-2 with TRBJ2-1; 8 bases map to TRBD2. The V and J ends lost 1 base and 3 bases, in that order; junction bases with no gene match: 2. Germline V gives CDR1 SGHAT, CDR2 FQNNGV. This CDR3 region has 15 residues.

The V and J genes are TRBV13 and TRBJ2-7; unclear D gene. Germline CDR1 PRHDT, CDR2 FYEKMQ (reference sequence). The V and J ends lost 5 bases and 4 bases respectively, with 9 bases between them. This CDR3 is 12 amino acids long. The CDR3 DNA reads as TGTGCCAGCAGCCAACAATATTACGAGCAGTACTTC. It encodes CASSQQYYEQYF.

The chain employs TRBV4-1 and TRBJ1-2; 7 nucleotides agree with TRBD1. In germline, CDR1 is MGHRA, CDR2 YSYEKL. CDR3 size: 16 residues. With 0 bases clipped from V and 4 bases from J, the junction kept 8 bases outside the gene matches. CDR3 DNA sequence: TGCGCCAGCAGCCAAGAGCCGACAGGGTGGGCCTATGGCTACACCTTC. It translates to CASSQEPTGWAYGYTF.

The chain is built from TRBV9 and TRBJ2-7; 7 nucleotides agree with TRBD2. The germline CDR1 and CDR2 sequences are SGDLS and YYNGEE. Trimming cost V 4 bases and J 2 bases; bases outside gene matches: 6. The CDR3 is made up of 14 amino acids. CDR3 sequence reads: CASSLGGGAYEQYF. As DNA, the CDR3 is TGTGCCAGCAGCCTAGGTGGGGGGGCCTACGAGCAGTACTTC.

The chain joins TRBV5-8 to TRBJ1-2, with 7 bases matching TRBD1. Germline trimming cut 5 bases from V and 4 bases from J; bases unmatched to any gene: 8. CDR3 length equals 14 residues. Per germline, CDR1 SGHTS and CDR2 YDEGEE. The chain's CDR3 is CASSLTGYSYGYTF. The DNA for the CDR3 is TGTGCCAGCAGTTTGACAGGGTACTCCTATGGCTACACCTTC.

The DNA of the CDR3 is TGTGCCAGCAGTTTGACAGGGGATCAGCCCCAGCATTTT. Amino acid sequence: CASSLTGDQPQHF. The chain employs TRBV6-5 and TRBJ1-5; 8 nucleotides match TRBD1. The CDR3 has 13 amino acids. The ends lost 4 bases at V and 5 bases at J; junction bases unmatched: 1. Germline CDR1 reads MNHEY; CDR2 reads SVGAGI.

The chain employs TRBV4-3 and TRBJ1-2, with 7 bases that match TRBD1. This CDR3 has 13 residues. Germline CDR1 and CDR2: LGHNA and YSLEER. Trimming at V came to 0 bases and at J to 7 bases, leaving 2 bases not matched to a gene. This CDR3 is CASSQDRGTGYTF. The CDR3 DNA reads TGCGCCAGCAGCCAAGACAGGGGGACTGGCTACACCTTC.

The chain couples TRBV29-1 to TRBJ1-1; 9 bases align to TRBD1. Germline V gene lookup returns CDR1 SQVTM and CDR2 ANQGSEA. This CDR3 has 12 residues. V lost 6 bases and J lost 5; bases outside the gene matches: 4. The CDR3 loop is CSVMTGGTEAFF. CDR3 coding DNA: TGCAGCGTGATGACAGGGGGGACTGAAGCTTTCTTT.

The V call is TRBV5-4, the J call TRBJ1-3; possibly TRBD1 for D (5 bases). Germline-derived CDR1 and CDR2 are SGHNT and YYREEE (reference sequence). Trimming removed 5 bases at V and 0 bases at J, with 12 bases between. The CDR3 length is 15 residues. CDR3 amino acids: CASSSPDTSGNTIYF. The CDR3 coding sequence is TGTGCCAGCAGTTCGCCGGACACCTCTGGAAACACCATATATTTT.

The rearrangement joins TRBV27 to TRBJ2-7, with TRBD1 identical over 10 bases. Trimming removed 4 bases from V and 2 bases from J; junction bases left unmatched: 2. The CDR3 consists of 14 residues. CDR1 MNHEY and CDR2 SMNVEV come from the germline V gene (reference sequence). Written as DNA, the CDR3 is TGTGCCAGCAGTTCCGACAGGGGGCCCTACGAGCAGTACTTC. Its translation is CASSSDRGPYEQYF.

CDR3 nucleotide sequence: TGCGCCAGCAGCCAGGAGCGGGGGGGAGGCAATGAGCAGTTCTTC. This translates into CASSQERGGGNEQFF. V usage is TRBV4-3 and J usage is TRBJ2-1, with 10 bases matching TRBD2. The CDR3 length is 15 residues. With V trimmed by 3 bases and J by 6 bases, 5 bases remained unmatched. Germline V lookup: CDR1 LGHNA, CDR2 YSLEER.

A single count supports this clone. This chain joins TRBV7-8 and TRBJ1-3; D not resolved. CDR3 length: 15 amino acids. Germline V gene lookup returns CDR1 SGHVS and CDR2 FQNEAQ. V was shortened by 5 bases and J by 1 base, with 12 bases between the two germline ends. The CDR3 sequence is CASSPFELSGNTIYF. In nucleotides, the CDR3 is TGTGCCAGCAGCCCTTTTGAGCTATCTGGAAACACCATATATTTT.

The chain couples TRBV6-5 to TRBJ2-2; D is unclear. There are 13 residues in the CDR3. CDR1 is MNHEY and CDR2 is SVGAGI in the germline V gene. The V end was cut by 4 bases, the J end by 6 bases, with 9 bases between. The CDR3 protein is CASSFLSSGELFF. In DNA, the CDR3 is TGTGCCAGCAGTTTCCTATCCTCCGGGGAGCTGTTTTTT.

The chain employs TRBV7-9 and TRBJ1-2; D is unclear. Germline assignment: CDR1 SEHNR and CDR2 FQNEAQ (reference sequence). Trimming shortened V by 1 base and J by 8 bases, and 11 bases separated the two germline ends. The CDR3 is made up of 13 amino acids. CDR3 in amino acids: CASSLGTTGGYTF. The CDR3 DNA reads TGTGCCAGCAGCTTAGGGACCACGGGAGGCTACACCTTC.

The chain links TRBV7-2 to TRBJ1-2, with 9 bases that match TRBD1. This CDR3 contains 15 residues. Trimming took 0 bases from V and 4 from J; bases not matched to a gene: 3. CDR1 SGHTA and CDR2 FQGNSA come from the germline V gene. This CDR3 is CASSLAMTGGYGYTF. CDR3 DNA: TGTGCCAGCAGCTTAGCGATGACAGGGGGCTATGGCTACACCTTC.

The chain combines TRBV7-9 with TRBJ1-2; 7 positions match TRBD1. V dropped 6 bases and J dropped 2; count of bases not matched to a gene: 6. This CDR3 region has 14 residues. The germline CDR1 and CDR2 sequences are SEHNR and FQNEAQ (reference sequence). The CDR3 spells CASRPGQPNYGYTF. The CDR3 DNA is TGTGCCAGCAGACCGGGACAGCCCAACTATGGCTACACCTTC.

The rearrangement uses TRBV27 and TRBJ1-1; D is perhaps TRBD1 (5 bases). This CDR3 contains 13 residues. V was shortened by 5 bases and J by 7 bases, with 14 bases between the two germline ends. The germline gives CDR1 MNHEY, CDR2 SMNVEV (reference sequence). The CDR3 loop is CASSLYYRNEAFF. The CDR3 DNA reads TGTGCCAGCAGTCTATACTACAGGAATGAAGCTTTCTTT.

The rearrangement joins TRBV5-1 to TRBJ2-7, with D possibly matching TRBD2 (6 bases). Germline V CDR1 and CDR2: SGHRS, YFSETQ. The CDR3 spans 14 residues. The V end was cut by 3 bases, the J end by 1 base, with 11 bases between. The CDR3 DNA reads as TGCGCCAGCAGCTGGGTGGGAGGTTCCTACGAGCAGTACTTC. Encoded protein: CASSWVGGSYEQYF.

The V call is TRBV5-1, the J call TRBJ1-4, with D possibly matching TRBD1 (5 bases). Per the germline V gene, CDR1 is SGHRS and CDR2 is YFSETQ. This CDR3 has 15 amino acids. The V and J ends lost 4 bases and 2 bases respectively, with 12 bases between them. The DNA for the CDR3 is TGCGCCAGCAGCCGCACAGGTGGGACTAATGAAAAACTGTTTTTT. Protein: CASSRTGGTNEKLFF.

The CDR3 DNA is TGTGCCAGCAGCTATGCCGGGACAGGGAGTGAAGCTTTCTTT. It is translated as CASSYAGTGSEAFF. The rearrangement uses TRBV7-9 and TRBJ1-1; 9 nucleotides agree with TRBD1. Trimming at V came to 4 bases and at J to 7 bases, leaving 7 bases not matched to a gene. Germline V gene data show CDR1 as SEHNR and CDR2 as FQNEAQ (reference sequence). There are 14 residues in the CDR3. The full variable domain, in which reference TRBV7-9 and TRBJ1-1 provide the parts outside the CDR3, is DTGVSQNPRHKITKRGQNVTFRCDPISEHNRLYWYRQTLGQGPEFLTYFQNEAQLEKSRLLSDRFSAERPKGSFSTLEIQRTEQGDSAMYLCASSYAGTGSEAFFGQGTRLTVV.

The CDR3 region is CASTDKPSSYEQYF. In DNA form, the CDR3 reads TGTGCCAGCACCGATAAGCCCTCATCCTACGAGCAGTACTTC. The chain couples TRBV9 to TRBJ2-7; D is uncertain. CDR1 and CDR2 from the germline V gene are SGDLS and YYNGEE. V was pared by 6 bases and J by 1 base, with 14 bases between. The CDR3 is 14 amino acids.

The chain links TRBV5-1 to TRBJ1-4; 11 nucleotides align to TRBD1. CDR3 length: 19 residues. Germline V gene data show CDR1 as SGHRS and CDR2 as YFSETQ. V lost 3 bases, J lost 0 bases, and 10 bases stayed unmatched. For the CDR3, the DNA is TGCGCCAGCAGCTCCGGACAGGGGGCCCTTCTTGCAACTAATGAAAAACTGTTTTTT. It encodes CASSSGQGALLATNEKLFF.

The V gene is TRBV15, the J gene TRBJ2-3; 9 bases line up with TRBD2. Germline V gives CDR1 LNHNV, CDR2 YYDKDF (reference sequence). The CDR3 has 15 residues. Trimming cost V 8 bases and J 2 bases; bases outside gene matches: 8. The DNA for the CDR3 is TGTGCCACCCGGTATGGCGGGGGGGCCACAGATACGCAGTATTTT. Protein sequence: CATRYGGGATDTQYF.